This T cell receptor beta chain was documented in a study of blood T cell repertoires in COVID-19. Looking at the study overall: The United States, Italy and Spain supplied acute and convalescent COVID-19 samples. T cells, B-cell-depleted T cells, or PBMCs provided the cDNA or gDNA that served as material.

Per the original data handling: Nucleated cell number was recorded as an estimate derived from reference gene primer amplification. Assay used: immunoSEQ multiplex PCR; TCRdb lists only in-frame clones, some missing. That table is the source of V, J and clone size, and D and trimming were worked out from the DNA. Of 110,000 to 150,000 clones detected, 80% appear once; the ten largest clones hold 3.5% to 4%. The length of the CDR3 is 14 residues. Trimming cost V 3 bases and J 1 base; bases outside gene matches: 0. Germline V gene lookup returns CDR1 SGHTA and CDR2 FQGTGA. The sequence was obtained from a man in his 70s who had recovered from COVID-19. The chain employs TRBV7-3 and TRBJ2-1; the match to TRBD2 covers 7 bases. Material for sequencing was peripheral blood. The CDR3 sequence: CASSLGLSYNEQFF. For the CDR3, the DNA is TGTGCCAGCAGCTTGGGACTATCCTACAATGAGCAGTTCTTC.